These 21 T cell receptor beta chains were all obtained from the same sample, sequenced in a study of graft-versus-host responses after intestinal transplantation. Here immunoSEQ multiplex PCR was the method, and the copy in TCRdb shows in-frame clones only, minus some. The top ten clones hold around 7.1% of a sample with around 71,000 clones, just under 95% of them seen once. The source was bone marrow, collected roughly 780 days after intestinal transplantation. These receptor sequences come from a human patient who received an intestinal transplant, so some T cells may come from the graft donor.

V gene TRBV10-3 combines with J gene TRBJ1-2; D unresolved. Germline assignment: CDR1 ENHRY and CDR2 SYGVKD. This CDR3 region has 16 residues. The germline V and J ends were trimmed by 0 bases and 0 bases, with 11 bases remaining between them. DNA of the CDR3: TGTGCCATCAGTGAGTCTGGCCGGCGAGCTAACTATGGCTACACCTTC. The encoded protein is CAISESGRRANYGYTF.

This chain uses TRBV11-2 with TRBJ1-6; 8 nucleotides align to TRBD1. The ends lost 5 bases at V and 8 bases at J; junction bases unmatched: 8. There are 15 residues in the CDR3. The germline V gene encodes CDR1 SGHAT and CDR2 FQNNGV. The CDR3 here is CASSPRQGIDSPLHF. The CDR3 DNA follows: TGTGCCAGCAGCCCCCGACAGGGGATTGATTCACCCCTCCACTTT.

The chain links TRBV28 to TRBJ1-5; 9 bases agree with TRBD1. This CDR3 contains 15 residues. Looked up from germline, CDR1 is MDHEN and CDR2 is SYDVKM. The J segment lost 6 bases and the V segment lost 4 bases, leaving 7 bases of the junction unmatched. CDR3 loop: CASSWGQGRLQPQHF. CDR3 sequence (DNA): TGTGCCAGCAGTTGGGGACAGGGCCGCCTTCAGCCCCAGCATTTT.

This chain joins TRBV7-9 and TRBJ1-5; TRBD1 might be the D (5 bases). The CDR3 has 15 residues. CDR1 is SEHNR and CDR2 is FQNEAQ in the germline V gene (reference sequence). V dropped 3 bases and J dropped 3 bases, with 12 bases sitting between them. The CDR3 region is CASSLSMGVNQPQHF. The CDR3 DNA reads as TGTGCCAGCAGCTTGAGTATGGGGGTCAATCAGCCCCAGCATTTT.

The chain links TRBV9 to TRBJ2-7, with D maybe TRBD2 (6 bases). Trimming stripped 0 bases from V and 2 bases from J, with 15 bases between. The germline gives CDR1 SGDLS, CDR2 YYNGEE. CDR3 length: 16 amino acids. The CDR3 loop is CASSVDSASVTYEQYF. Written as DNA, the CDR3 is TGTGCCAGCAGCGTAGACTCGGCTAGCGTCACCTACGAGCAGTACTTC.

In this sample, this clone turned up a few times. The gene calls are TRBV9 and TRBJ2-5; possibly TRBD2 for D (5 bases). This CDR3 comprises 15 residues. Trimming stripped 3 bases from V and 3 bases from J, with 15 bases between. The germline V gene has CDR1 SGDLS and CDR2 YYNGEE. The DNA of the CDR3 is TGTGCCAGCAGCGCCCGCAACGCGGGTGAAGAGACCCAGTACTTC. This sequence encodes CASSARNAGEETQYF.

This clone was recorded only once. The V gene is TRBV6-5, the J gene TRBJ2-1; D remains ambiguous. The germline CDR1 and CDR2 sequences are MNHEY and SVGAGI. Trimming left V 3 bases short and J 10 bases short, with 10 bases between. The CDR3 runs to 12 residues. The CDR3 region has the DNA TGTGCCAGCAGTTATATCAGCGCGGAGCAGTTCTTC. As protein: CASSYISAEQFF.

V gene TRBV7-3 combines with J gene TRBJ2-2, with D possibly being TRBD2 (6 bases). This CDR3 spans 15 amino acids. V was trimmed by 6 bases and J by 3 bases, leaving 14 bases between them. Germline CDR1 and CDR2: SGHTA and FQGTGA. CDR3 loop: CASSATGVHTGELFF. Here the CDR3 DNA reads TGTGCCAGCAGTGCCACGGGAGTCCACACCGGGGAGCTGTTTTTT. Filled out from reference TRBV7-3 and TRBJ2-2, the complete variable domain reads GAGVSQTPSNKVTEKGKYVELRCDPISGHTALYWYRQSLGQGPEFLIYFQGTGAADDSGLPNDRFFAVRPEGSVSTLKIQRTERGDSAVYLCASSATGVHTGELFFGEGSRLTVL.

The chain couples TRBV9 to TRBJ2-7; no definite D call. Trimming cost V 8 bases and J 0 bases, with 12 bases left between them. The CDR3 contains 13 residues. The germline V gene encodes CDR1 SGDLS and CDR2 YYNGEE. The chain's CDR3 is CASSFGDSYEQYF. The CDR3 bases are TGTGCCAGTTCGTTTGGGGACTCCTACGAGCAGTACTTC.

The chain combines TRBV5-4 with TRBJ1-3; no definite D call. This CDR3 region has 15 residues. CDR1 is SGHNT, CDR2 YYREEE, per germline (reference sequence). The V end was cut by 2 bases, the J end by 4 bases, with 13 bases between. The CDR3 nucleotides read TGTGCCAGCAGCTTAGGGCTCAACTCGGGAAACACCATATATTTT. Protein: CASSLGLNSGNTIYF.

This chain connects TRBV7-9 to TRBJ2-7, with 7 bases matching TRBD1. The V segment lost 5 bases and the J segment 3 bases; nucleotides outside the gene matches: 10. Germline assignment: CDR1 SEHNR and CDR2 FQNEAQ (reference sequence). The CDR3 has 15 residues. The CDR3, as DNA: TGTGCCAGCAGCCCCCAACAGGGGCGCGTCTACGAGCAGTACTTC. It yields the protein CASSPQQGRVYEQYF.

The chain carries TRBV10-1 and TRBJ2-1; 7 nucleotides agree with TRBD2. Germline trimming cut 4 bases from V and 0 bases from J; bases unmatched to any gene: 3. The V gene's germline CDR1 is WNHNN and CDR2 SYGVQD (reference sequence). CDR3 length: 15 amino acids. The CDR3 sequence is CASSGASGSYNEQFF. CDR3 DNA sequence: TGCGCCAGCAGTGGGGCTAGCGGCTCCTACAATGAGCAGTTCTTC.

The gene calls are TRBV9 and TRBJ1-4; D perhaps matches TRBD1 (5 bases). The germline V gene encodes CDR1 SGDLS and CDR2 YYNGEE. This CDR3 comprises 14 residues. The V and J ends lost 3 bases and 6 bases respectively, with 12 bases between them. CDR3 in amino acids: CASSAGRVDEKLFF. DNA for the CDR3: TGTGCCAGCAGCGCAGGGAGGGTAGATGAAAAACTGTTTTTT.

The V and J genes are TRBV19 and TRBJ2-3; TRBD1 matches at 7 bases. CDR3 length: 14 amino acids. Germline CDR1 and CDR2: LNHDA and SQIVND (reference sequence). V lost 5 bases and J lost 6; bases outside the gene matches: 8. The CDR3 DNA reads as TGTGCCAGTAGTGTACAAGGGGGCGCGGATACGCAGTATTTT. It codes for CASSVQGGADTQYF.

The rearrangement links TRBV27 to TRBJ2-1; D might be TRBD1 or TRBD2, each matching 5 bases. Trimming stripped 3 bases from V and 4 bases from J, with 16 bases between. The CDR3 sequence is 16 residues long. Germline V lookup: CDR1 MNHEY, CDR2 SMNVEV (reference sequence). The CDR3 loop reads CASSFSPGRLYNEQFF. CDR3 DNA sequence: TGTGCCAGCAGTTTTTCTCCAGGGAGACTGTACAATGAGCAGTTCTTC.

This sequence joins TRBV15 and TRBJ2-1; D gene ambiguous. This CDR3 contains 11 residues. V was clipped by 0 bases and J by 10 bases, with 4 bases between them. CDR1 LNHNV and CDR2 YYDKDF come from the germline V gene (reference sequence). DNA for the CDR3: TGTGCCACCAGCAGAGATGACGAGCAGTTCTTC. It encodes CATSRDDEQFF. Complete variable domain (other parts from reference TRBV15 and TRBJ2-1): DAMVIQNPRYQVTQFGKPVTLSCSQTLNHNVMYWYQQKSSQAPKLLFHYYDKDFNNEADTPDNFQSRRPNTSFCFLDIRSPGLGDTAMYLCATSRDDEQFFGPGTRLTVL.

CDR3 amino acids: CASSLGTQETQYF. Here the CDR3 DNA reads TGTGCCAGCAGCTTAGGAACCCAAGAGACCCAGTACTTC. J is TRBJ2-5 and V is TRBV7-2; D gene unclear. V lost 1 base and J 1 base, leaving 4 bases between the germline ends. Germline loops: CDR1 SGHTA, CDR2 FQGNSA. This CDR3 is built from 13 residues.

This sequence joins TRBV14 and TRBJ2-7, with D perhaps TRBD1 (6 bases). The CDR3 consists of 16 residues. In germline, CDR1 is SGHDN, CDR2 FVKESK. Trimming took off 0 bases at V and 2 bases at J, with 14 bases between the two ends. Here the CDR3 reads CASSQEWTVTTYEQYF. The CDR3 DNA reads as TGTGCCAGCAGCCAAGAGTGGACAGTAACAACCTACGAGCAGTACTTC.

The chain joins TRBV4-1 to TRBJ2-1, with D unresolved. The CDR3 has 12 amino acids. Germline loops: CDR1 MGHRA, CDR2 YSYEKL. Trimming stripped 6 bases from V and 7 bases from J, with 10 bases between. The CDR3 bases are TGCGCCAGCAGGCACTTTGGTAATGAGCAGTTCTTC. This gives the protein CASRHFGNEQFF.

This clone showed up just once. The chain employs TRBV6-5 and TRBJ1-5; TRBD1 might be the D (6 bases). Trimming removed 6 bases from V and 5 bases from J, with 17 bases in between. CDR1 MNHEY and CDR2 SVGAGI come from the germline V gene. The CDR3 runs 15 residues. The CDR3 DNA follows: TGTGCCAGCAGCGGTGAACAGGGAGGGGATCAGCCCCAGCATTTT. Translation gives CASSGEQGGDQPQHF.

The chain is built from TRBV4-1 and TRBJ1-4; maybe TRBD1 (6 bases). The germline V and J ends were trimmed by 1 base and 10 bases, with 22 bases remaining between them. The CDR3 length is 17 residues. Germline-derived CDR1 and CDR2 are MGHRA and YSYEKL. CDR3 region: CASSQADQQGLYSKLFF. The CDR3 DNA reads TGCGCCAGCAGCCAAGCGGACCAGCAGGGGCTTTATTCAAAACTGTTTTTT.